One and the same sample provided the 27 T cell receptor beta chains below, sequenced in a study of T cell responses to AZD1222 COVID-19 vaccine. Only in-frame clones appear in the TCRdb table, and some are missing; sequencing was by immunoSEQ multiplex PCR. The sample includes around 44,000 clones, approximately 86% seen only once; the top ten take 6.5% to 8.5%. The sequencing here drew on peripheral blood, taken 28 days after the second AZD1222 dose. All receptors derive from an adult who received the AZD1222 COVID-19 vaccine.

The chain combines TRBV9 with TRBJ2-3; 11 bases fit TRBD2. Trimming took 7 bases from V and 5 from J; bases not matched to a gene: 18. The germline gives CDR1 SGDLS, CDR2 YYNGEE. There are 18 residues in the CDR3. CDR3 amino acids: CASSVDSGRALGGDTQYF. CDR3 nucleotide sequence: TGTGCCAGCTCAGTAGATAGCGGGAGGGCCCTAGGGGGAGATACGCAGTATTTT.

This sequence joins TRBV18 and TRBJ2-6; D ambiguous. Germline V lookup: CDR1 KGHSH, CDR2 LQKENI. V dropped 2 bases and J dropped 0 bases, with 5 bases sitting between them. This CDR3 has 15 amino acids. The CDR3 bases are TGTGCCAGCTCACCAATCATCTCTGGGGCCAACGTCCTGACTTTC. It specifies CASSPIISGANVLTF.

The chain is built from TRBV5-6 and TRBJ1-5; no clear D gene. Germline V gene data show CDR1 as SGHDT and CDR2 as YYEEEE. V dropped 0 bases and J dropped 7 bases, with 14 bases sitting between them. The CDR3 contains 15 residues. CDR3 nucleotide sequence: TGTGCCAGCAGCTTGGGGGCGGACTCCTTCCAGCCCCAGCATTTT. Its translation: CASSLGADSFQPQHF.

The chain combines TRBV29-1 with TRBJ2-7; 7 positions agree with TRBD2. Germline CDR1 reads SQVTM; CDR2 reads ANQGSEA. This CDR3 has 14 amino acids. The trim removed 3 bases at V and 5 bases at J, leaving 10 bases unmatched. CDR3 coding DNA: TGCAGCGTTGATGGAGTCAGCGGGGCCGACGAGCAGTACTTC. Amino acids: CSVDGVSGADEQYF.

This clone was picked up a small number of times. The chain recombines TRBV19 with TRBJ1-1; D call uncertain. CDR1 and CDR2 (germline): LNHDA, SQIVND (reference sequence). This CDR3 is 14 amino acids long. V lost 9 bases and J lost 4, with 18 bases in between. CDR3 in DNA: TGTGCCAGCCGCCTCAAACCGCCGGGCACTGAAGCTTTCTTT. Protein product: CASRLKPPGTEAFF.

V usage is TRBV28 and J usage is TRBJ2-1; perhaps TRBD2 as D (6 bases). The germline CDR1 and CDR2 sequences are MDHEN and SYDVKM. Trimming took 6 bases from V and 0 from J, leaving 12 bases between them. CDR3 length: 15 amino acids. CDR3 residues: CASRSGTFSYNEQFF. In nucleotides, the CDR3 is TGTGCCAGCAGGTCCGGGACTTTCTCCTACAATGAGCAGTTCTTC. Looking up the rest from reference TRBV28 and TRBJ2-1 gives the full variable domain: DVKVTQSSRYLVKRTGEKVFLECVQDMDHENMFWYRQDPGLGLRLIYFSYDVKMKEKGDIPEGYSVSREKKERFSLILESASTNQTSMYLCASRSGTFSYNEQFFGPGTRLTVL.

This chain joins TRBV3-1 (or the pseudogene TRBV3-2) and TRBJ2-4; 9 bases line up with TRBD2. CDR1 and CDR2 (germline): LGHDT, YNNKEL (reference sequence). Trimming cost V 0 bases and J 9 bases; bases outside gene matches: 6. This CDR3 is 15 amino acids long. For the CDR3, the DNA is TGTGCCAGCAGCCAAGATAGCGGGAGTGAGGGCATTCAGTACTTC. It encodes CASSQDSGSEGIQYF.

The chain combines TRBV19 with TRBJ2-3; 7 bases are a match to TRBD2. The CDR3 has 15 amino acids. Per the germline V gene, CDR1 is LNHDA and CDR2 is SQIVND (reference sequence). The V and J ends lost 5 bases and 1 base, in that order; junction bases with no gene match: 6. DNA of the CDR3: TGTGCCAGTAGTGTTCGGGAGGCAGGCACAGATACGCAGTATTTT. Amino acids: CASSVREAGTDTQYF.

The chain joins TRBV11-2 to TRBJ1-3, with a weak D call TRBD1 (6 bases). CDR1 and CDR2 (germline): SGHAT, FQNNGV. This CDR3 comprises 17 residues. V lost 3 bases, J lost 4 bases, and 19 bases lay in between. The CDR3, as DNA: TGTGCCAGCAGCTTCCGAGGGGTCGGGGGCCAGGGAAACACCATATATTTT. Encoded protein: CASSFRGVGGQGNTIYF.

This chain's CDR3 is CASSLMRTWDTQYF. The DNA for the CDR3 is TGTGCCAGCAGCTTGATGCGGACTTGGGATACGCAGTATTTT. This chain joins TRBV5-4 and TRBJ2-3, with D possibly being TRBD2 (5 bases). The CDR3 has 14 residues. Germline V gives CDR1 SGHNT, CDR2 YYREEE (reference sequence). The ends were cut back, 1 base at V and 6 bases at J, with 12 bases in the middle.

This sequence joins TRBV11-3 and TRBJ2-3; no reliable D call. The CDR3 consists of 14 residues. V dropped 2 bases and J dropped 5 bases, with 11 bases sitting between them. Germline V gene data show CDR1 as SGHNT and CDR2 as YENEEA. The CDR3 DNA follows: TGTGCCAGCAGCTTATCCCGGGCAGGAGATACGCAGTATTTT. Amino acid sequence: CASSLSRAGDTQYF.

This clone has only a few counts. The chain couples TRBV28 to TRBJ2-1; 8 bases are shared with TRBD2. The V gene's germline CDR1 is MDHEN and CDR2 SYDVKM. J gave up 7 bases and V 4 bases, and 9 bases lay outside the gene matches. This CDR3 is 15 amino acids long. CDR3 DNA sequence: TGTGCCAGCAGTTACGCAACCGGGACTAGTAATGAGCAGTTCTTC. The encoded protein is CASSYATGTSNEQFF.

This sequence joins TRBV4-3 and TRBJ1-5; D not resolved. Germline CDR1 is LGHNA and CDR2 is YSLEER. This CDR3 has 14 amino acids. The V gene lost 1 base and the J gene lost 0 bases, with 4 bases spanning the gap. CDR3 sequence reads: CASSQVDSNQPQHF. The CDR3 coding sequence is TGCGCCAGCAGCCAAGTGGATAGCAATCAGCCCCAGCATTTT.

This rearrangement joins TRBV3-1 (or the pseudogene TRBV3-2) to TRBJ1-1; the D gene is possibly TRBD1 (5 bases). The CDR3 consists of 16 residues. V lost 4 bases and J 0 bases, leaving 15 bases between the germline ends. In germline, CDR1 is LGHDT, CDR2 YNNKEL (reference sequence). The CDR3 nucleotides are TGTGCCAGCAGCCCCATCCGGGACTCTATGAACACTGAAGCTTTCTTT. Its protein product is CASSPIRDSMNTEAFF.

The rearrangement joins TRBV18 to TRBJ1-5; weak D call: TRBD1 (5 bases). The germline CDR1 and CDR2 sequences are KGHSH and LQKENI. The CDR3 totals 18 residues. V gave up 0 bases and J gave up 4 bases, with 19 bases separating them. The CDR3 coding sequence is TGTGCCAGCTCACCACCGTGGGGCTTGGACTTTAGTAATCAGCCCCAGCATTTT. It specifies CASSPPWGLDFSNQPQHF.

The chain couples TRBV30 to TRBJ2-1; D unresolved. The CDR3 has 12 amino acids. Deletions cut 4 bases from V and 8 bases from J, with 12 bases between. Germline values: CDR1 GTSNPN, CDR2 SVGIG (reference sequence). Written as DNA, the CDR3 is TGTGCCTGGATTCAGAGGAACGATGAGCAGTTCTTC. It translates to CAWIQRNDEQFF. The full variable domain, with the rest looked up from reference TRBV30 and TRBJ2-1, is SQTIHQWPATLVQPVGSPLSLECTVEGTSNPNLYWYRQAAGRGLQLLFYSVGIGQISSEVPQNLSASRPQDRQFILSSKKLLLSDSGFYLCAWIQRNDEQFFGPGTRLTVL.

The chain recombines TRBV9 with TRBJ2-7; 8 nucleotides line up with TRBD2. The CDR3 loop spans 15 amino acids. V lost 0 bases, J lost 5 bases, and 7 bases stayed unmatched. Germline values: CDR1 SGDLS, CDR2 YYNGEE. CDR3 in amino acids: CASSVAIAGNHEQYF. The CDR3 DNA reads TGTGCCAGCAGCGTAGCGATAGCGGGAAATCACGAGCAGTACTTC.

The CDR3 coding sequence is TGTGCCAGCAGTTTTGGGCCCGAGGAGACCCAGTACTTC. Protein sequence: CASSFGPEETQYF. The chain joins TRBV28 to TRBJ2-5; D gene unclear. The V gene's germline CDR1 is MDHEN and CDR2 SYDVKM. CDR3 length: 13 residues. The V and J ends lost 3 bases and 5 bases respectively, with 10 bases between them.

A few counts support this clone. J is TRBJ1-5 and V is TRBV28; D is possibly TRBD1 (5 bases). Trimming took off 3 bases at V and 0 bases at J, with 12 bases between the two ends. This CDR3 has 16 residues. Germline lookup yields CDR1 MDHEN and CDR2 SYDVKM. The CDR3 protein is CASSFLGTGSNQPQHF. DNA for the CDR3: TGTGCCAGCAGTTTCCTCGGGACGGGTAGCAATCAGCCCCAGCATTTT.

The chain employs TRBV4-3 and TRBJ2-1; TRBD2 matches 7 bases. V was clipped by 0 bases and J by 3 bases; unmatched bases: 5. The CDR3 contains 16 residues. Germline assignment: CDR1 LGHNA and CDR2 YSLEER. CDR3 sequence reads: CASSQDSASGYNEQFF. In DNA, the CDR3 is TGCGCCAGCAGCCAAGATAGCGCTAGCGGCTACAATGAGCAGTTCTTC.

The rearrangement joins TRBV18 to TRBJ1-5; D is undetermined. Germline CDR1 KGHSH, CDR2 LQKENI. The CDR3 runs 14 residues. V shed 2 bases and J shed 7 bases, with 12 bases lying between them. This chain's CDR3 is CASSPGKLDQPQHF. Here the CDR3 DNA reads TGTGCCAGCTCACCAGGGAAGCTAGACCAGCCCCAGCATTTT. Together with reference TRBV18 and TRBJ1-5, the CDR3 gives the full variable domain: NAGVMQNPRHLVRRRGQEARLRCSPMKGHSHVYWYRQLPEEGLKFMVYLQKENIIDESGMPKERFSAEFPKEGPSILRIQQVVRGDSAAYFCASSPGKLDQPQHFGDGTRLSIL.

The chain employs TRBV27 and TRBJ2-7; 9 bases align to TRBD1. The V gene end was trimmed by 4 bases and the J gene end by 4 bases; junction bases not matched to a gene: 8. This CDR3 has 15 residues. The germline V gene has CDR1 MNHEY and CDR2 SMNVEV (reference sequence). CDR3 residues: CASSSLRTGEYEQYF. The CDR3 DNA follows: TGTGCCAGCAGTTCCCTTCGGACAGGGGAGTACGAGCAGTACTTC.

This chain uses TRBV5-8 with TRBJ2-7, with 7 bases lining up with TRBD2. The germline CDR1 and CDR2 sequences are SGHTS and YDEGEE. The CDR3 extends over 17 amino acids. Trimming removed 2 bases from V and 0 bases from J; junction bases left unmatched: 11. The CDR3 reads CASSFRYPTSISYEQYF. As DNA, the CDR3 is TGTGCCAGCAGCTTCCGTTACCCGACTAGCATCTCCTACGAGCAGTACTTC.

This chain links TRBV11-3 with TRBJ2-7; D is ambiguous. Between the trimmed V and J ends, which lost 5 bases and 0 bases, there was a span of 11 bases. Germline-derived CDR1 and CDR2 are SGHNT and YENEEA. The CDR3 runs to 14 residues. The CDR3 sequence: CASSPPETSYEQYF. Written as DNA, the CDR3 is TGTGCCAGCAGCCCCCCTGAGACCTCCTACGAGCAGTACTTC.

This chain uses TRBV2 with TRBJ2-1; D might be TRBD1 or TRBD2, each matching 7 bases. The CDR3 covers 14 residues. Germline values: CDR1 SNHLY, CDR2 FYNNEI. The ends were cut back, 9 bases at V and 6 bases at J, with 18 bases in the middle. CDR3: CARTREGASNEQFF. The DNA of the CDR3 is TGTGCCAGAACCAGGGAGGGGGCAAGCAATGAGCAGTTCTTC.

The genes are TRBV29-1 and TRBJ1-2, with 7 bases lining up with TRBD1. V lost 2 bases, J lost 8 bases, and 8 bases stayed unmatched. Germline CDR1 and CDR2: SQVTM and ANQGSEA. The CDR3 runs to 13 residues. CDR3: CSVERQGGRGYTF. The CDR3 bases are TGCAGCGTTGAACGGCAGGGGGGCCGAGGCTACACCTTC.

The rearrangement uses TRBV20-1 and TRBJ2-1, with D unresolved. This CDR3 has 11 residues. Germline V CDR1 and CDR2: DFQATT, SNEGSKA (reference sequence). The germline V and J ends were trimmed by 3 bases and 4 bases, with 4 bases remaining between them. The CDR3 DNA is TGCAGTGCTAGCCCGTACAATGAGCAGTTCTTC. This translates into CSASPYNEQFF.